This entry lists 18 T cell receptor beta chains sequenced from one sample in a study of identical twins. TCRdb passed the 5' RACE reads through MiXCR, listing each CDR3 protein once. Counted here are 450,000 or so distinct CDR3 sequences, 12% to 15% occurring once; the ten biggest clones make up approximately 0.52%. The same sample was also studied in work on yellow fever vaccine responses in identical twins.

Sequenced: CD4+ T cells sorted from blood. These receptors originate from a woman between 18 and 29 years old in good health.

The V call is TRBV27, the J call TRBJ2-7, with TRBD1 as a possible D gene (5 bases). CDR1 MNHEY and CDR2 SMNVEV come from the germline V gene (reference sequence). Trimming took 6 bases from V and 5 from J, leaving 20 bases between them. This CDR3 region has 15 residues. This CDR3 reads CASRRTRLVRDEQYF. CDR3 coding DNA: TGTGCCAGCAGGAGGACAAGGCTGGTTCGCGACGAGCAGTACTTC.

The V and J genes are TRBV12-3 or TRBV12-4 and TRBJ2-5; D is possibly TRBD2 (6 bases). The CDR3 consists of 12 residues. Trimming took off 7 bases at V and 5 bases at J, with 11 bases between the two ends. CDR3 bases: TGTGCCAGCACCAGGACTACTGAGACCCAGTACTTC. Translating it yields CASTRTTETQYF.

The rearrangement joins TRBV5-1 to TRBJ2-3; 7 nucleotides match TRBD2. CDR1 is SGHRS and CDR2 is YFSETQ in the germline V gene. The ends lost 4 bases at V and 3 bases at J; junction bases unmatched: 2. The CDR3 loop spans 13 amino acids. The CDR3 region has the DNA TGCGCCAGCAGCAAACTAGCGACAGATACGCAGTATTTT. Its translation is CASSKLATDTQYF.

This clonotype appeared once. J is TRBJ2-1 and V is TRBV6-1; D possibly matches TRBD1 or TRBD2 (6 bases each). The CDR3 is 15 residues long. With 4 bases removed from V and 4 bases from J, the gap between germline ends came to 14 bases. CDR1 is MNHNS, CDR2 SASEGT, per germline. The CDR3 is CASSGGGRNYNEQFF. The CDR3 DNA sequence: TGTGCCAGCAGTGGTGGGGGGCGAAATTACAATGAGCAGTTCTTC.

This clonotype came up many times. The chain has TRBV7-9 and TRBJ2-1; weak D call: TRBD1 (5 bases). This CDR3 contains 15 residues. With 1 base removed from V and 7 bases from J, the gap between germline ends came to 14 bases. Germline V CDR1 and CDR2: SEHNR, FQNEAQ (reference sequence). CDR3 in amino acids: CASSLGLTRGNEQFF. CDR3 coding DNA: TGTGCCAGCAGCTTAGGCCTGACAAGGGGTAATGAGCAGTTCTTC.

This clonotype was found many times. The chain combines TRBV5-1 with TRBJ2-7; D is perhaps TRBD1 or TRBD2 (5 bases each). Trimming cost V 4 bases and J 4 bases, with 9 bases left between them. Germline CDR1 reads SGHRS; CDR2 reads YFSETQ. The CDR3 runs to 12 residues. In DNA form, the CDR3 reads TGCGCCAGCAGCGGGACCGTTTACGAGCAGTACTTC. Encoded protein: CASSGTVYEQYF.

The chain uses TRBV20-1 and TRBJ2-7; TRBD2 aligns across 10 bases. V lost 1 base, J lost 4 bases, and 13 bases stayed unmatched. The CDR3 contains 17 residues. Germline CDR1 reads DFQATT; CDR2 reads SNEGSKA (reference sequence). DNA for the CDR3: TGCAGTGCTAGAGGGCATCCCAAGCGGGAGGGGGTGTACGAGCAGTACTTC. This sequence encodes CSARGHPKREGVYEQYF.

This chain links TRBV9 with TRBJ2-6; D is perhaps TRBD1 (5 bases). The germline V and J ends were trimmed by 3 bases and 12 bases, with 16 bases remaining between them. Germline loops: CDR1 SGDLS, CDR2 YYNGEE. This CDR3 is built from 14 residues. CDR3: CASSETWTPGVLTF. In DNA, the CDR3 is TGTGCCAGCAGCGAGACTTGGACACCCGGCGTCCTGACTTTC.

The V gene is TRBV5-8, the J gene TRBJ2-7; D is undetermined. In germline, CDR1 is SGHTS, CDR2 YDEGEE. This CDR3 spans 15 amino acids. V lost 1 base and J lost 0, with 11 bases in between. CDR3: CASSLLSQASYEQYF. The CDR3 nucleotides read TGTGCCAGCAGCTTGTTGTCCCAGGCCTCCTACGAGCAGTACTTC. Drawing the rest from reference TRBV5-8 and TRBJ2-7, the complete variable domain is EAGVTQSPTHLIKTRGQQATLRCSPISGHTSVYWYQQALGLGLQFLLWYDEGEERNRGNFPPRFSGRQFPNYSSELNVNALELEDSALYLCASSLLSQASYEQYFGPGTRLTVT.

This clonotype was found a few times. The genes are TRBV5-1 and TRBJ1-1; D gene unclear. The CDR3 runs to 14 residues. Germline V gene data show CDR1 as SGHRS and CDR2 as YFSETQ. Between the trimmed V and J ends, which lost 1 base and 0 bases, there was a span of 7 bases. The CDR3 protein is CASSLSGLNTEAFF. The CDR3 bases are TGCGCCAGCAGCTTGTCGGGCTTGAACACTGAAGCTTTCTTT. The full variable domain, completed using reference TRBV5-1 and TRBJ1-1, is KAGVTQTPRYLIKTRGQQVTLSCSPISGHRSVSWYQQTPGQGLQFLFEYFSETQRNKGNFPGRFSGRQFSNSRSEMNVSTLELGDSALYLCASSLSGLNTEAFFGQGTRLTVV.

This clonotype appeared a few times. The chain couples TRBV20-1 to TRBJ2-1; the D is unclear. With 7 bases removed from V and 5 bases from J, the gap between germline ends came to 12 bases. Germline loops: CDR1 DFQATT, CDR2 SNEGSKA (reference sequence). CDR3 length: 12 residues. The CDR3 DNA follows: TGCAGTGGTGGGCTTAATAACAATGAGCAGTTCTTC. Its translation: CSGGLNNNEQFF.

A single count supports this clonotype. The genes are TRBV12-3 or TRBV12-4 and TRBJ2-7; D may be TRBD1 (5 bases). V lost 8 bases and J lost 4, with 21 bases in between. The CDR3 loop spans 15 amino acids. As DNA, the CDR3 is TGTGCCAGCCAGTGGGGCGGCAGCCCGCGGTACGAGCAGTACTTC. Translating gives CASQWGGSPRYEQYF.

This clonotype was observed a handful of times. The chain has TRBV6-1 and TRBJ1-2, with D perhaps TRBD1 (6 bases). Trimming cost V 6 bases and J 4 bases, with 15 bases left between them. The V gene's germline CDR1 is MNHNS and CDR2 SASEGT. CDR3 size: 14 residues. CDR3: CASRDDRSFYGYTF. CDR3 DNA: TGTGCCAGCAGGGACGACAGGTCCTTCTATGGCTACACCTTC.

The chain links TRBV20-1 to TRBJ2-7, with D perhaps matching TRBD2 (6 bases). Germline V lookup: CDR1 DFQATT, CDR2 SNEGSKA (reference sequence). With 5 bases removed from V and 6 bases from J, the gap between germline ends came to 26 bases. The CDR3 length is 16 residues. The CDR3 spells CSAHPDALGGGIEQYF. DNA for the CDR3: TGCAGTGCTCATCCCGATGCCCTCGGGGGAGGAATCGAGCAGTACTTC.

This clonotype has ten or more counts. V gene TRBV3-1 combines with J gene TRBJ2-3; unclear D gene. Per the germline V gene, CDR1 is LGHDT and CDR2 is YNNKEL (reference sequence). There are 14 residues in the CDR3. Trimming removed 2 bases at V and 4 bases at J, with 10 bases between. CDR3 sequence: CASSQPARSDTQYF. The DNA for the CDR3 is TGTGCCAGCAGCCAACCGGCCAGATCAGATACGCAGTATTTT.

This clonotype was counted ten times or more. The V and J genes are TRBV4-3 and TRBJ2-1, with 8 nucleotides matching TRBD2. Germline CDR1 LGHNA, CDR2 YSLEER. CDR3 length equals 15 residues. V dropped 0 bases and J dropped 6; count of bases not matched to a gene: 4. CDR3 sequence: CASSQDLAGRNEQFF. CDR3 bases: TGCGCCAGCAGCCAAGACCTAGCGGGCCGCAATGAGCAGTTCTTC.

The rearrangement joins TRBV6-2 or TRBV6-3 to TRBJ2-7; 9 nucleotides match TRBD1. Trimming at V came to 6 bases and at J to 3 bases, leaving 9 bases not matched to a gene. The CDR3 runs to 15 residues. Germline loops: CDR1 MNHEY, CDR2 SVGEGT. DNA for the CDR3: TGTGCCAGCAGGATCGCGGGACAGGGCTTCTACGAGCAGTACTTC. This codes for CASRIAGQGFYEQYF.

CDR3: CASARTGSNTEAFF. In DNA form, the CDR3 reads TGTGCTAGTGCCCGGACAGGTTCGAACACTGAAGCTTTCTTT. The chain couples TRBV12-5 to TRBJ1-1, with 7 nucleotides matching TRBD1. Germline V gives CDR1 LGHNT, CDR2 FRNRAP. CDR3 length: 14 amino acids. The junction had 6 bases not matched to a gene; V was cut back by 7 bases and J by 1 base.